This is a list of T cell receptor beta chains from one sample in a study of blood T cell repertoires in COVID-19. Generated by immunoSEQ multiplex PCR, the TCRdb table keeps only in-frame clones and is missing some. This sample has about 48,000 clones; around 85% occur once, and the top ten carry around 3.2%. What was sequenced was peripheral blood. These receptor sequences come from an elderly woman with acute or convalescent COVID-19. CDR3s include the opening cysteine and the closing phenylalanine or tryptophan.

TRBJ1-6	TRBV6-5	CASSYQQGAGSPLHF
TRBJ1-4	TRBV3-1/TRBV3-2	CASSQAFSAGEKLFF
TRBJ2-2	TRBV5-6	CASSLVQNTGELFF
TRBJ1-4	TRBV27	CASSLAGSANEKLFF
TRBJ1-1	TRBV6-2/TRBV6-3	CASSGLQGPNTEAFF
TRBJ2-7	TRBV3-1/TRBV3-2	CASSPRVASSYEQYF
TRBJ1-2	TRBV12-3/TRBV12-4	CASSSTGGDGYTF
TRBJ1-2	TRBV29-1	CSARNDREMGGYTF
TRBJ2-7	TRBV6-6	CASGGGYEQYF
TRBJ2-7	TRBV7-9	CASSYDQAYEQYF
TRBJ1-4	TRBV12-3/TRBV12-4	CASSGTAREKLFF
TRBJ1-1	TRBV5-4	CASSRDRGLTEAFF
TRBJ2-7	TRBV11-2	CASSFRLAGDRYEQYF
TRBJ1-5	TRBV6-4	CASRTEGNQPQHF
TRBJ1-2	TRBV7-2	CASSSRRRNYGYTF
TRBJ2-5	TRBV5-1	CASSISHSGGKETQYF
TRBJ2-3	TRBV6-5	CASKSDRIDTQYF
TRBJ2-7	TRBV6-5	CASKPQTYEQYF
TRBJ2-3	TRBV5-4	CASSPAGQGTDTQYF
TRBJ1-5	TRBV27	CASMTKGAGNQPQHF
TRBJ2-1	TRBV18	CASSPDGGGEQFF
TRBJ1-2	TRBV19	CASQLPGQDYGYTF
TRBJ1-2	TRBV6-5	CASSLQGDVYGYTF
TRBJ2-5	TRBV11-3	CASSLAGKETQYF
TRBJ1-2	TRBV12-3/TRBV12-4	CASSLVQTYGYTF
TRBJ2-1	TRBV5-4	CASSLGRGYNEQFF
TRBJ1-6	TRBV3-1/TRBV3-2	CASSRRQGPSSYNSPLHF